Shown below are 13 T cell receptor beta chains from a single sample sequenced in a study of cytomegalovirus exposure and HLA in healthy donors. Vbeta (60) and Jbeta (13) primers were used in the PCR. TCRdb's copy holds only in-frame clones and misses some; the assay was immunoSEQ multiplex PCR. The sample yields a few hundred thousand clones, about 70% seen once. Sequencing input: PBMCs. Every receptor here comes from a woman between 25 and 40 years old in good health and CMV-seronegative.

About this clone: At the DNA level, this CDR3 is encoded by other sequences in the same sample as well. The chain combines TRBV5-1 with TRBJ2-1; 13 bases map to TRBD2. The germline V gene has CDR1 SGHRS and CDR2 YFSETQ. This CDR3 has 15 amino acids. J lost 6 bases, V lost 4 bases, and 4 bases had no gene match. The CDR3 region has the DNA TGCGCCAGCAGCCTAGGACTAGCGGGGGTCAATGAGCAGTTCTTC. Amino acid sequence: CASSLGLAGVNEQFF.

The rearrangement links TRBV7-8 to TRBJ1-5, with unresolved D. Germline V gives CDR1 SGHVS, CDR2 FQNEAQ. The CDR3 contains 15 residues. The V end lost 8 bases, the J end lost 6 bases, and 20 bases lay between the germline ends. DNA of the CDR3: TGTGCCAGCGGCGGGCCGGGGAGCCAAACTCAGCCCCAGCATTTT. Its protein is CASGGPGSQTQPQHF.

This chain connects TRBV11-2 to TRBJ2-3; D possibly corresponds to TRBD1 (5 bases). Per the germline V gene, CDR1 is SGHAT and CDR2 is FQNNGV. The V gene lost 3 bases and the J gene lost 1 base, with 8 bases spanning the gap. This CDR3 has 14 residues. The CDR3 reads CASSFFRGTDTQYF. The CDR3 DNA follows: TGTGCCAGCAGCTTCTTCAGGGGCACAGATACGCAGTATTTT.

In DNA, the CDR3 is TGTGCCAGCAGCCCCCTAACGGGGGTGCGGGCTTTCTTT. This translates into CASSPLTGVRAFF. This chain links TRBV11-2 with TRBJ1-1; weak D call: TRBD1 (5 bases). V shed 5 bases and J shed 11 bases, with 18 bases lying between them. CDR3 length equals 13 residues. Germline lookup yields CDR1 SGHAT and CDR2 FQNNGV.

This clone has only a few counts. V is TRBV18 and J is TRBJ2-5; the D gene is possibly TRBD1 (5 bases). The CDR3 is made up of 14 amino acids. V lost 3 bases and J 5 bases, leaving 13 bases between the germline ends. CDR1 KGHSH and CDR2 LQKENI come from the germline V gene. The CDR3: CASSPYGARETQYF. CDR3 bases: TGTGCCAGCTCACCGTATGGGGCGAGGGAGACCCAGTACTTC.

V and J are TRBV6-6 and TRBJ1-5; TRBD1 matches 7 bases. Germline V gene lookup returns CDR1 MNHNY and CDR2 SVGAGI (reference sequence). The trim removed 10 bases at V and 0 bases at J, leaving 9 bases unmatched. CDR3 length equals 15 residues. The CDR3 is CATRDRPLSNQPQHF. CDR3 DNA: TGTGCCACTCGGGACAGACCGCTTAGCAATCAGCCCCAGCATTTT.

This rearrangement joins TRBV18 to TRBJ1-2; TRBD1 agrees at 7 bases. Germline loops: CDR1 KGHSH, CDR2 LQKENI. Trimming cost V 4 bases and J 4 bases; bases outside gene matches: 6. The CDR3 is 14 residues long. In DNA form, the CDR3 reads TGTGCCAGCTCACTCATAGGACAGGCCTATGGCTACACCTTC. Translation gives CASSLIGQAYGYTF.

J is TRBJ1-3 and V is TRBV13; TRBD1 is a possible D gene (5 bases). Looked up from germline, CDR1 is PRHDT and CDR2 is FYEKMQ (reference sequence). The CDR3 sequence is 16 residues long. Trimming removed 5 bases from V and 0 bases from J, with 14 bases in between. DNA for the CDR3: TGTGCCAGCAGCCTCAGGGTTTGGTTCTCTGGAAACACCATATATTTT. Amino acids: CASSLRVWFSGNTIYF.

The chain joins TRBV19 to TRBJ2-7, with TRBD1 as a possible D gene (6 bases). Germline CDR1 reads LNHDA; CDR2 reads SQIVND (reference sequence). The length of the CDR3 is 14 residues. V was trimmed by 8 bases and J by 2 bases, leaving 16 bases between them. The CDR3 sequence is CASSSPGHTYEQYF. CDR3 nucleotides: TGTGCCAGTTCATCCCCGGGACACACCTACGAGCAGTACTTC.

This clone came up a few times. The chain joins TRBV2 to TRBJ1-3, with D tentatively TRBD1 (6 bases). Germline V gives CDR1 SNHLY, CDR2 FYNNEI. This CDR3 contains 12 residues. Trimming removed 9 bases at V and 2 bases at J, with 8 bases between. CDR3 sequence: CASAGAGNTIYF. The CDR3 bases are TGTGCCAGTGCAGGGGCTGGAAACACCATATATTTT.

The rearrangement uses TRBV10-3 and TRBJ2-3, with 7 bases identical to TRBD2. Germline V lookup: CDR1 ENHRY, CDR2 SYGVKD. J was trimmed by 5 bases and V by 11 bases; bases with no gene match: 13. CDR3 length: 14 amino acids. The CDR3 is CAPLRESNGDTQYF. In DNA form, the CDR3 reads TGTGCCCCCCTGCGGGAGAGTAATGGAGATACGCAGTATTTT.

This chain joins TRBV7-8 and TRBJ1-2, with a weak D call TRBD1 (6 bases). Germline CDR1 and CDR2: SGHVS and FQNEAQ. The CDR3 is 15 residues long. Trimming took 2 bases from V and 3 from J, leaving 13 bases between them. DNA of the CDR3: TGTGCCAGCAGCTTACGGGGAGGGGGGTACTATGGCTACACCTTC. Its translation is CASSLRGGGYYGYTF.

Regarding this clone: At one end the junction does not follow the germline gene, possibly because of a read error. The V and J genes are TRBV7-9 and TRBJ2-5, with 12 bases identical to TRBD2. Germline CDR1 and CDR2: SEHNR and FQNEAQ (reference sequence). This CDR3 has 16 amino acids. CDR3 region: CSSSLGGLAGQETQYF. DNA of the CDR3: TGTTCCAGCAGCTTAGGCGGACTAGCGGGGCAAGAGACCCAGTACTTC.